Below are 31 T cell receptor beta chains sequenced from a single sample in a study of blood T cells in healthy people across ages. PCR was performed a second time for about 7 to 11 cycles using a sample-barcoded 5' primer and a J-beta primer mix. TCRdb itself ran the 5' RACE reads through MiXCR, one entry per CDR3 protein. The profile shows more than 900,000 distinct CDR3 sequences, under 30% of them singletons. In addition, the sample was reused for a study of T cells of mothers and their children.

The sequenced sample consisted of blood. The receptors derive from a girl aged 2 to 9 in good health.

This clonotype was recorded a few times. The chain couples TRBV9 to TRBJ2-3, with D unresolved. V gave up 1 base and J gave up 1 base, with 10 bases separating them. The CDR3 spans 15 residues. The germline V gene has CDR1 SGDLS and CDR2 YYNGEE. The CDR3, as DNA: TGTGCCAGCAGCGTAAGTGGGCGCGGCACAGATACGCAGTATTTT. It encodes CASSVSGRGTDTQYF.

This rearrangement joins TRBV9 to TRBJ1-6; D not certain. The CDR3 totals 13 residues. Germline-derived CDR1 and CDR2 are SGDLS and YYNGEE. V was cut by 0 bases and J by 11 bases, with 9 bases left in between. In DNA, the CDR3 is TGTGCCAGCAGCGTAGAGGGCAGTGCACCCCTCCACTTT. It codes for CASSVEGSAPLHF.

This clonotype came up a few times. This chain connects TRBV12-3 or TRBV12-4 to TRBJ2-2; TRBD1 or TRBD2 may be the D gene (5 bases each). V was pared by 6 bases and J by 5 bases, with 13 bases between. This CDR3 has 14 residues. The CDR3 DNA reads TGTGCCAGCAGAGGGGAGATTGGGACCGGGGAGCTGTTTTTT. Translating it yields CASRGEIGTGELFF.

The sample holds a few counts of this clonotype. This sequence joins TRBV13 and TRBJ2-7; D might be TRBD1 (6 bases). The CDR3 sequence is 15 residues long. Trimming took off 1 base at V and 5 bases at J, with 15 bases between the two ends. Germline V gene data show CDR1 as PRHDT and CDR2 as FYEKMQ (reference sequence). The CDR3 DNA sequence: TGTGCCAGCAGCTTAGAAGAGGACAGCTGGCACGAGCAGTACTTC. This translates into CASSLEEDSWHEQYF. The variable domain in full, completed from reference TRBV13 and TRBJ2-7, reads AAGVIQSPRHLIKEKRETATLKCYPIPRHDTVYWYQQGPGQDPQFLISFYEKMQSDKGSIPDRFSAQQFSDYHSELNMSSLELGDSALYFCASSLEEDSWHEQYFGPGTRLTVT.

This clonotype was found a few times. V is TRBV29-1 and J is TRBJ2-1; no reliable D call. Germline CDR1 reads SQVTM; CDR2 reads ANQGSEA. V was trimmed by 4 bases and J by 7 bases, leaving 20 bases between them. This CDR3 has 15 amino acids. The CDR3 is CSVAGLSINFNEQFF. The DNA of the CDR3 is TGCAGCGTTGCCGGCCTTTCGATTAATTTTAATGAGCAGTTCTTC.

This clonotype was found a few times. J is TRBJ1-5 and V is TRBV29-1, with a weak D call TRBD1 (6 bases). Germline lookup yields CDR1 SQVTM and CDR2 ANQGSEA. This CDR3 is built from 13 residues. V was shortened by 5 bases and J by 6 bases, with 14 bases between the two germline ends. The CDR3 bases are TGCAGCGTTAAAACAGGGAGTACTCAGCCCCAGCATTTT. Its protein product is CSVKTGSTQPQHF.

This clonotype was counted a few times. The chain uses TRBV6-5 and TRBJ1-2; D uncertain. V lost 0 bases and J lost 8, with 13 bases in between. CDR3 length: 14 amino acids. Germline V gene sequence: CDR1 MNHEY, CDR2 SVGAGI. The CDR3 DNA is TGTGCCAGCAGTTACTCGGGAGACTATGGGGGCTACACCTTC. Amino acid sequence: CASSYSGDYGGYTF.

The chain joins TRBV7-9 to TRBJ2-1, with 7 bases lining up with TRBD2. CDR3 size: 15 residues. CDR1 and CDR2 from the germline V gene are SEHNR and FQNEAQ (reference sequence). With 6 bases clipped from V and 7 bases from J, the junction kept 12 bases outside the gene matches. The CDR3 protein is CASSGGGQRDNEQFF. Here the CDR3 DNA reads TGTGCCAGCAGTGGGGGAGGCCAGCGGGATAATGAGCAGTTCTTC.

CDR3 coding DNA: TGTGCCAGCTTATCCGGGATCTTGAACACTGAAGCTTTCTTT. This translates into CASLSGILNTEAFF. This rearrangement joins TRBV2 to TRBJ1-1; no definite D call. Trimming shortened V by 8 bases and J by 0 bases, and 13 bases separated the two germline ends. Germline V gene sequence: CDR1 SNHLY, CDR2 FYNNEI. The CDR3 runs 14 residues.

This clonotype has a handful of counts. The germline gene is not matched at one end of the junction; a read error may be the cause. In DNA form, the CDR3 reads TGTACCAGCAGTTTAAAGCAGATTTTCTACGAGCAGTACTTC. This encodes CTSSLKQIFYEQYF. V gene TRBV28 combines with J gene TRBJ2-7, with D unresolved. CDR3 length equals 14 residues. Germline V gives CDR1 MDHEN, CDR2 SYDVKM.

This clonotype has more than one count but fewer than ten. V and J are TRBV29-1 and TRBJ1-1; 9 nucleotides line up with TRBD1. This CDR3 is 17 amino acids long. The ends lost 1 base at V and 1 base at J; junction bases unmatched: 10. Germline CDR1 reads SQVTM; CDR2 reads ANQGSEA. The CDR3 sequence is CSVEGQGQGVWNTEAFF. The CDR3 bases are TGCAGCGTTGAAGGTCAGGGACAGGGAGTCTGGAACACTGAAGCTTTCTTT.

This chain links TRBV9 with TRBJ2-7; TRBD1 or TRBD2 may be the D gene (5 bases each). V lost 2 bases, J lost 5 bases, and 11 bases lay in between. Per the germline V gene, CDR1 is SGDLS and CDR2 is YYNGEE. CDR3 size: 13 residues. The CDR3 DNA sequence: TGTGCCAGCAGCGTTGGACTGGGGGACGAGCAGTACTTC. It yields the protein CASSVGLGDEQYF.

This clonotype appeared a few times. At one boundary the junction diverges from the germline segment, which might be a read error. The chain joins TRBV18 to TRBJ1-1; tentative D call: TRBD1 (5 bases). Germline V gives CDR1 KGHSH, CDR2 LQKENI. CDR3 size: 12 residues. CDR3: CGSSPAGPEAFF. Written as DNA, the CDR3 is TGTGGCAGCTCACCGGCGGGGCCCGAAGCTTTCTTT.

The genes are TRBV10-3 and TRBJ2-5; TRBD2 aligns across 10 bases. From germline, CDR1 is ENHRY and CDR2 SYGVKD. Trimming cost V 0 bases and J 4 bases; bases outside gene matches: 14. This CDR3 has 19 residues. CDR3 sequence: CAISESPPGTSVVIETQYF. The CDR3 region has the DNA TGTGCCATCAGTGAGTCCCCTCCCGGGACTAGCGTCGTGATAGAGACCCAGTACTTC.

The rearrangement joins TRBV12-3 or TRBV12-4 to TRBJ1-2; D uncertain. CDR3 size: 16 residues. The ends were cut back, 4 bases at V and 0 bases at J, with 15 bases in the middle. CDR3 region: CASSSGLPGPNYGYTF. In nucleotides, the CDR3 is TGTGCCAGCAGTTCCGGGCTCCCTGGGCCTAACTATGGCTACACCTTC.

This clonotype was observed a few times. The chain joins TRBV24-1 to TRBJ1-4; D is unresolved. The CDR3 runs 13 residues. V lost 4 bases and J 7 bases, leaving 9 bases between the germline ends. The germline V gene has CDR1 KGHDR and CDR2 SFDVKD. CDR3 residues: CATSDPSTEKLFF. CDR3 DNA: TGTGCCACCAGTGACCCGTCGACTGAAAAACTGTTTTTT.

This chain links TRBV7-9 with TRBJ2-5; D tentatively reads TRBD1 or TRBD2 (5 bases each). The DNA end favors TRBJ2-7, so the J call may be wrong. The CDR3 is made up of 15 amino acids. Germline CDR1 SEHNR, CDR2 FQNEAQ (reference sequence). The CDR3 reads CASSLVGTSYYEQYF. In nucleotides, the CDR3 is TGTGCCAGCAGCTTAGTCGGGACCTCCTACTACGAGCAGTACTTC.

The chain combines TRBV12-3 or TRBV12-4 with TRBJ2-6; D not certain. Trimming took off 11 bases at V and 0 bases at J, with 5 bases between the two ends. This CDR3 has 12 amino acids. The chain's CDR3 is CACGSGANVLTF. In DNA form, the CDR3 reads TGTGCCTGTGGCTCTGGGGCCAACGTCCTGACTTTC.

This chain joins TRBV29-1 and TRBJ2-1; D not resolved. The DNA end is more similar to TRBJ2-5, so the J call may be wrong. Germline CDR1 SQVTM, CDR2 ANQGSEA. The CDR3 totals 12 residues. This CDR3 is CSVERSPAAQYF. In DNA form, the CDR3 reads TGCAGCGTTGAGAGATCCCCGGCCGCCCAGTACTTC.

The chain carries TRBV4-1 and TRBJ1-1; possibly TRBD1 for D (5 bases). The CDR3 sequence is 16 residues long. Germline assignment: CDR1 MGHRA and CDR2 YSYEKL. Trimming removed 11 bases from V and 8 bases from J, with 30 bases in between. The CDR3 here is CARNGLPRTITLEAFF. The CDR3 DNA reads TGCGCCCGCAACGGATTACCCAGGACAATTACACTGGAAGCTTTCTTT.

The CDR3 sequence is CASGWYQSGANVLTF. CDR3 bases: TGCGCCAGCGGCTGGTACCAGTCTGGGGCCAACGTCCTGACTTTC. The chain has TRBV5-1 and TRBJ2-6; no firm D call. The germline V and J ends were trimmed by 7 bases and 1 base, with 12 bases remaining between them. CDR1 is SGHRS, CDR2 YFSETQ, per germline. The CDR3 runs 15 residues.

This clonotype was seen a few times. V and J are TRBV7-9 and TRBJ1-2; the D gene is possibly TRBD1 (6 bases). The CDR3 is made up of 15 amino acids. Per germline, CDR1 SEHNR and CDR2 FQNEAQ (reference sequence). The ends were cut back, 3 bases at V and 2 bases at J, with 13 bases in the middle. Here the CDR3 reads CASSLDEGHNYGYTF. CDR3 nucleotides: TGTGCCAGCAGCTTGGACGAGGGACACAACTATGGCTACACCTTC.

This clonotype came up a few times. The V and J genes are TRBV10-3 and TRBJ2-7; 9 bases fit TRBD1. The germline gives CDR1 ENHRY, CDR2 SYGVKD. With 10 bases clipped from V and 4 bases from J, the junction kept 14 bases outside the gene matches. CDR3 length equals 15 residues. CDR3 coding DNA: TGTGCCACCACTAATACAGGGGGCTCGAGGTACGAGCAGTACTTC. The encoded protein is CATTNTGGSRYEQYF.

This chain uses TRBV24-1 with TRBJ2-3; 10 bases are shared with TRBD2. The CDR3 runs to 16 residues. Germline values: CDR1 KGHDR, CDR2 SFDVKD. V lost 6 bases to trimming and J lost 5 bases; unmatched junction nucleotides: 10. This chain's CDR3 is CATSRSVIAGGDTQYF. CDR3 DNA sequence: TGTGCCACCAGTCGGTCGGTGATAGCGGGAGGAGATACGCAGTATTTT.

This clonotype was counted a few times. V usage is TRBV5-1 and J usage is TRBJ2-1; perhaps TRBD1 as D (6 bases). Germline assignment: CDR1 SGHRS and CDR2 YFSETQ. The V end was cut by 3 bases, the J end by 8 bases, with 12 bases between. The CDR3 consists of 13 residues. The CDR3 spells CASSSQGWDEQFF. CDR3 bases: TGCGCCAGCAGCTCACAGGGCTGGGATGAGCAGTTCTTC.

The chain links TRBV4-3 to TRBJ1-1; a weak D match, TRBD1 (6 bases). Germline V CDR1 and CDR2: LGHNA, YSLEER. The CDR3 totals 16 residues. The V and J ends lost 0 bases and 3 bases respectively, with 14 bases between them. CDR3 coding DNA: TGCGCCAGCAGCCAAGATCGGTTAGGGGGGCACACTGAAGCTTTCTTT. It is translated as CASSQDRLGGHTEAFF.

The chain recombines TRBV7-3 with TRBJ2-7; TRBD1 is a possible D gene (5 bases). The V end was cut by 3 bases, the J end by 6 bases, with 18 bases between. Germline V CDR1 and CDR2: SGHTA, FQGTGA. The CDR3 spans 15 residues. CDR3 in amino acids: CASSFIGKPGLEQYF. CDR3 nucleotides: TGTGCCAGCAGCTTTATCGGCAAACCAGGGCTCGAGCAGTACTTC.

In this sample, this clonotype turned up a few times. V gene TRBV7-9 combines with J gene TRBJ2-1; D possibly corresponds to TRBD2 (6 bases). The J call could be wrong; TRBJ2-7 is a better fit for the DNA end. This CDR3 is 10 amino acids long. Germline V CDR1 and CDR2: SEHNR, FQNEAQ (reference sequence). CDR3 nucleotide sequence: TGTGCCTGGGGGGACTACGAGCAGTACTTC. Translated, it gives CAWGDYEQYF.

V and J are TRBV7-9 and TRBJ1-2; D remains ambiguous. Looked up from germline, CDR1 is SEHNR and CDR2 is FQNEAQ (reference sequence). The germline V and J ends were trimmed by 1 base and 7 bases, with 13 bases remaining between them. CDR3 size: 14 residues. CDR3 residues: CASSLDLERTGYTF. DNA of the CDR3: TGTGCCAGCAGCTTAGACTTGGAAAGGACTGGCTACACCTTC.

This chain joins TRBV6-1 and TRBJ2-2; D is possibly TRBD1 or TRBD2 (5 bases each). Germline V gives CDR1 MNHNS, CDR2 SASEGT. V lost 5 bases and J 6 bases, leaving 19 bases between the germline ends. This CDR3 comprises 16 residues. CDR3 amino acids: CASSRDRKNGAGELFF. For the CDR3, the DNA is TGTGCCAGCAGTCGGGACCGAAAGAATGGCGCCGGGGAGCTGTTTTTT.

Only one count was recorded for this clonotype. The V gene is TRBV6-6, the J gene TRBJ2-1, with TRBD2 as a possible D gene (5 bases). CDR3 length: 16 amino acids. Germline CDR1 and CDR2: MNHNY and SVGAGI (reference sequence). V lost 7 bases and J 1 base, leaving 17 bases between the germline ends. DNA for the CDR3: TGTGCCAGCACCGAACCCAGGACTTCTTCCTACAATGAGCAGTTCTTC. This codes for CASTEPRTSSYNEQFF.